This T cell receptor beta chain is from a study of human T cells and chemical hapten exposure. Turning to the study itself: Per-sample TCR yield variation was attributed mainly to small pooled library volume differences.

This clonotype was observed a few times. MiXCR, run by TCRdb on the RACE reads, gives a single entry per CDR3 protein. The repertoire holds about 52,000 distinct CDR3 sequences, with 9.5% to 11% as singletons. Time point noted: patch test 1, 2 weeks after DPC sensitization. Treatment indicated: therapeutic diphenylcyclopropenone sensitization with weekly scalp DPC. Whole blood that had not been fractionated was the source of extracted total RNA. CDR3 length: 16 amino acids. Germline CDR1 reads LNHDA; CDR2 reads SQIVND (reference sequence). V shed 7 bases and J shed 0 bases, with 15 bases lying between them.

J is TRBJ1-4 and V is TRBV19; D call uncertain. This specimen was whole blood, taken in connection with sensitization to the hapten diphenylcyclopropenone (DPC). This receptor was taken from a woman between 40 and 50 years old with alopecia areata. Some clones in this sample may be carry-over from other donors' samples. The CDR3: CASKMGRQTTNEKLFF. The CDR3 DNA sequence: TGTGCCAGTAAGATGGGGAGGCAGACAACTAATGAAAAACTGTTTTTT.